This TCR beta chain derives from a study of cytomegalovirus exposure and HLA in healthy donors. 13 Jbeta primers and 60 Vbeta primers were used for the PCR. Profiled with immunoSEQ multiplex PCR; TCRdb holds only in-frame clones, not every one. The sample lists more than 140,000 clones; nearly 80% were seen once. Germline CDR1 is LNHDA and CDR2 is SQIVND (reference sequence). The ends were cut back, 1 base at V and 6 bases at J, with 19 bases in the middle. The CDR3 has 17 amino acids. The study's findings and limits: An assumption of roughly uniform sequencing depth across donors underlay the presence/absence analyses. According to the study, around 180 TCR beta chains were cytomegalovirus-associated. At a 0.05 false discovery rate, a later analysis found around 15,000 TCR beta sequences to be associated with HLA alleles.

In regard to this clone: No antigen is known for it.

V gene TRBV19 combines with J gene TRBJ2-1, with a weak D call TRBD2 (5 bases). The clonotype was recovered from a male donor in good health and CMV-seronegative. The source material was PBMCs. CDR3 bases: TGTGCCAGTAGTATAGGTCAAAAGAGGGCCGTGGGCAATGAGCAGTTCTTC. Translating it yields CASSIGQKRAVGNEQFF.